Sequencing of this T cell receptor (beta chain) was carried out in a study of shared clonotypes between healthy human individuals. The repertoire was sequenced with immunoSEQ multiplex PCR; TCRdb's copy has only in-frame clones and lacks some. The data contain more than 2 million clones, around 95% of them seen just once; the ten biggest clones take up roughly 0.13%. Details on this clone: Its matching antigen is unknown.

This CDR3 is 16 amino acids long. From germline, CDR1 is SGHDN and CDR2 FVKESK. The V end was cut by 4 bases, the J end by 3 bases, with 18 bases between. Study-level results: For naive CD4 cells, roughly 5% of clonotypes were shared across a handful of donors. Non-shared clonotypes had lower generation probabilities than clonotypes shared by all four sorted-subset donors. Limited genetic and exposure-history diversity came from having few donors.

This receptor was obtained from a man aged 18 to 30 in good health. Sequencing input: naive CD4+ T cells sorted from blood. Subset indicated: CD45RA+ positively selected. This rearrangement joins TRBV14 to TRBJ1-2; a weak D match, TRBD1 (5 bases). CDR3 sequence (DNA): TGTGCCAGCAGCCCCTATCAGGGCGGTCGTGACTATGGCTACACCTTC. Encoded protein: CASSPYQGGRDYGYTF.